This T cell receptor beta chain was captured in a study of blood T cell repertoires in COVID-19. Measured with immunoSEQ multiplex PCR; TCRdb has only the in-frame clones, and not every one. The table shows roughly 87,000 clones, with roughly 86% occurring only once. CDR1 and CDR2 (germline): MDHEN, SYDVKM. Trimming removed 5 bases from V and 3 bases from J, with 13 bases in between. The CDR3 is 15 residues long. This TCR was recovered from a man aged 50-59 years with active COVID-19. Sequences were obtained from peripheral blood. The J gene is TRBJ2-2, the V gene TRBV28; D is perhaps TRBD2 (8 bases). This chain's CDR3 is CASSTGGGYTGELFF. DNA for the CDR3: TGTGCCAGCAGTACGGGAGGGGGCTACACCGGGGAGCTGTTTTTT.